The following is a TCR beta chain sequence with its context. Libraries were prepared by immunoSEQ multiplex PCR; TCRdb keeps only in-frame clonotypes and omits some of them. Of approximately 140,000 clones listed, roughly four fifths are singletons. These data belong to a study of blood T cell repertoires in COVID-19. Trimming left V 3 bases short and J 8 bases short, with 14 bases between. Germline CDR1 reads GTSNPN; CDR2 reads SVGIG (reference sequence). The CDR3 is made up of 13 amino acids. The chain has TRBV30 and TRBJ2-1, with D maybe TRBD2 (5 bases). Sequenced sample: peripheral blood. This TCR derives from a human donor with acute or convalescent COVID-19. The donor label of this sample is uncertain. CDR3 DNA: TGTGCCTGGAGCGCCTCGAGGGTCGATGAGCAGTTCTTC. It is translated as CAWSASRVDEQFF.